A selection of T cell receptor beta chains follows, all from one sample in a study of control samples from healthy donors and cancer patients. The data were produced by immunoSEQ multiplex PCR, yet TCRdb's version contains in-frame clones alone and is incomplete. The table records just over 150,000 clones, approximately 96% of them present only once. The source material was blood. The receptors derive from a woman aged 40 to 55 in good health. The CDR3 runs from the conserved cysteine through the conserved F or W. The order of the fields is V gene, J gene, clone size, D gene, CDR3 DNA, CDR3 protein. D genes are given only for firm matches. Some rows mark clone size as missing; the rest say once, few, many or name a class of expanded clone.

V: TRBV11-2
J: TRBJ1-1
size: once
D: -
DNA: TGTGCCAGCAGCACCTCGTGGGGAGAAGCTTTCTTT
CDR3: CASSTSWGEAFF

V: TRBV5-1
J: TRBJ2-3
size: -
D: TRBD2
DNA: TGCGCCAGCAGCATTGGACTAGTAAGCACAGATACGCAGTATTTT
CDR3: CASSIGLVSTDTQYF

V: TRBV7-2
J: TRBJ1-3
size: -
D: -
DNA: TGTGCCAGCAGCTTAGGAGAATGGGGCTTCTCTGGAAACACCATATATTTT
CDR3: CASSLGEWGFSGNTIYF

V: TRBV19
J: TRBJ1-5
size: -
D: -
DNA: TGTGCCAGTAGTATAGTGGCGAATCAGCCCCAGCATTTT
CDR3: CASSIVANQPQHF

V: TRBV6-1
J: TRBJ2-3
size: once
D: TRBD2
DNA: TGTGCCAGCAGTGATAGCGGGTACACAGATACGCAGTATTTT
CDR3: CASSDSGYTDTQYF

V: TRBV11-2
J: TRBJ1-4
size: -
D: TRBD1
DNA: TGTGCCAGCAGCTTAGAGGGGACAGGCGTAAATGAAAAACTGTTTTTT
CDR3: CASSLEGTGVNEKLFF

V: TRBV5-1
J: TRBJ2-3
size: -
D: -
DNA: TGCGCCAGCAGCTTGTCGCGGGCCGCGGCGGATACGCAGTATTTT
CDR3: CASSLSRAAADTQYF

V: TRBV5-1
J: TRBJ1-1
size: -
D: -
DNA: TGCGCCAGCAGCTACTCCGGGACGGTAAACACTGAAGCTTTCTTT
CDR3: CASSYSGTVNTEAFF

V: TRBV2
J: TRBJ1-1
size: -
D: -
DNA: TGTGCCAGCAGGAGGGGGATAGTTGAAAACACTGAAGCTTTCTTT
CDR3: CASRRGIVENTEAFF

V: TRBV6-5
J: TRBJ1-1
size: -
D: -
DNA: TGTGCCAGCCGGCTGAACACTGAAGCTTTCTTT
CDR3: CASRLNTEAFF

V: TRBV6-5
J: TRBJ1-4
size: -
D: -
DNA: TGTGCCAGCAGTTATTATGTTGGTCTCGGACTTGAAAAACTGTTTTTT
CDR3: CASSYYVGLGLEKLFF

V: TRBV6-6
J: TRBJ2-1
size: once
D: -
DNA: TGTGCCAGCAGGTCCCAGGGGGGCTCCTACAATGAGCAGTTCTTC
CDR3: CASRSQGGSYNEQFF

V: TRBV11-2
J: TRBJ2-1
size: -
D: -
DNA: TGTGCCAGCACCCCTCGACTAGTATACAATGAGCAGTTCTTC
CDR3: CASTPRLVYNEQFF

V: TRBV19
J: TRBJ1-3
size: once
D: -
DNA: TGTGCCAGTAGTCCTCTTGACAGAAGAAACACCATATATTTT
CDR3: CASSPLDRRNTIYF

V: TRBV29-1
J: TRBJ2-5
size: -
D: -
DNA: TGCAGCGTTGAAGTCTGGCAGCAAGAGACCCAGTACTTC
CDR3: CSVEVWQQETQYF

V: TRBV19
J: TRBJ1-1
size: -
D: -
DNA: TGTGCCAGTAGTATACTAAGTGGAGGGAAAGCTTTCTTT
CDR3: CASSILSGGKAFF

V: TRBV10-3
J: TRBJ1-6
size: -
D: -
DNA: TGTGCCTCCCATCCTTTCGGCGAAGTAAATTCACCCCTCCACTTT
CDR3: CASHPFGEVNSPLHF

V: TRBV7-7
J: TRBJ2-2
size: -
D: TRBD1
DNA: TGTGCCAGCAGCTCGGACAGGGCTGGTACCGGGGAGCTGTTTTTT
CDR3: CASSSDRAGTGELFF

V: TRBV30
J: TRBJ2-2
size: -
D: -
DNA: TGTGCCTGGAGCCGGGGACTCCCTGGTGCCGGGGAGCTGTTTTTT
CDR3: CAWSRGLPGAGELFF

V: TRBV30
J: TRBJ1-1
size: -
D: -
DNA: TGTGCCTGGAGTCTCCGGGGGATATTCACTGAAGCTTTCTTT
CDR3: CAWSLRGIFTEAFF

V: TRBV12-3/TRBV12-4
J: TRBJ2-5
size: -
D: -
DNA: TGTGCCAGCAGTTTATTCATGCAAGAGACCCAGTACTTC
CDR3: CASSLFMQETQYF

V: TRBV19
J: TRBJ1-2
size: -
D: TRBD1
DNA: TGTGCCAGTAGTAGCGGACAGGAGGCGATCTATGGCTACACCTTC
CDR3: CASSSGQEAIYGYTF

V: TRBV3-1/TRBV3-2
J: TRBJ1-2
size: -
D: TRBD1
DNA: TGTGCCAGCAGCCGAGACCAGGGGGGGAACTATGGCTACACCTTC
CDR3: CASSRDQGGNYGYTF

V: TRBV4-1
J: TRBJ2-2
size: -
D: -
DNA: TGCGCCAGCAGCTTAAGTATACTGCAGGGTTTTACCGGGGAGCTGTTTTTT
CDR3: CASSLSILQGFTGELFF

V: TRBV3-1/TRBV3-2
J: TRBJ1-1
size: -
D: -
DNA: TGTGCCAGCAGCCAAGATTTGGGCGGCTCAGAAGCTTTCTTT
CDR3: CASSQDLGGSEAFF

V: TRBV4-3
J: TRBJ1-2
size: -
D: TRBD1
DNA: TGCGCCAGCAGCCAAGAGAGAAAGGGGGCTGGCTATGGCTACACCTTC
CDR3: CASSQERKGAGYGYTF

V: TRBV5-1
J: TRBJ1-5
size: -
D: TRBD1
DNA: TGCGCCAGCAGCGGGGGACAGGGTAAGCCCCAGCATTTT
CDR3: CASSGGQGKPQHF

V: TRBV19
J: TRBJ2-1
size: -
D: TRBD2
DNA: TGTGCCAGTAGTCTAGCGGTGAGCTCCTACAATGAGCAGTTCTTC
CDR3: CASSLAVSSYNEQFF

V: TRBV4-2
J: TRBJ2-2
size: -
D: -
DNA: TGTGCCAGCAGCCAAGAAGGGGAGCTAGCAGCCGGGGAGCTGTTTTTT
CDR3: CASSQEGELAAGELFF

V: TRBV5-8
J: TRBJ2-6
size: -
D: -
DNA: TGTGCCAGCAGCTTGTTAGACAGCAACGTCCTGACTTTC
CDR3: CASSLLDSNVLTF

V: TRBV12-3/TRBV12-4
J: TRBJ2-5
size: once
D: -
DNA: TGTGCCAGCAGCTTCCGCGTGGAGACCCAGTACTTC
CDR3: CASSFRVETQYF

V: TRBV6-5
J: TRBJ1-2
size: -
D: -
DNA: TGTGCCAGCAGTATCGTCGCGGGCTACACCTTC
CDR3: CASSIVAGYTF

V: TRBV27
J: TRBJ2-2
size: once
D: -
DNA: TGTGCCAGCAGTTTCTTCATGGGGGCGTCGAACACCGGGGAGCTGTTTTTT
CDR3: CASSFFMGASNTGELFF

V: TRBV4-1
J: TRBJ2-1
size: -
D: TRBD1
DNA: TGCGCCAGCAGCCAAGTAGGGGGCGACCACAATGAGCAGTTCTTC
CDR3: CASSQVGGDHNEQFF

V: TRBV11-2
J: TRBJ1-2
size: -
D: -
DNA: TGTGCCAGCAGCGAACAAGGGACCTATGGCTACACCTTC
CDR3: CASSEQGTYGYTF

V: TRBV5-1
J: TRBJ1-1
size: -
D: TRBD1
DNA: TGCGCCAGCAGCCGTGGACAGGAGAACACTGAAGCTTTCTTT
CDR3: CASSRGQENTEAFF

V: TRBV7-2
J: TRBJ2-6
size: -
D: -
DNA: TGTGCCAGCAGCTTCCCGACAGCGAGCTCTGGGGCCAACGTCCTGACTTTC
CDR3: CASSFPTASSGANVLTF

V: TRBV6-5
J: TRBJ1-4
size: -
D: TRBD1
DNA: TGTGCCAGCGAGACTATCCACGGGACAGGGGAAAAACTGTTTTTT
CDR3: CASETIHGTGEKLFF

V: TRBV6-2/TRBV6-3
J: TRBJ2-7
size: -
D: TRBD2
DNA: TGTGCCAGCAGCCGGACTAGCCGTTACGAGCAGTACTTC
CDR3: CASSRTSRYEQYF

V: TRBV19
J: TRBJ1-1
size: -
D: -
DNA: TGTGCCAGTAGTATCGGGGCGGGGGGGGGAACTGAAGCTTTCTTT
CDR3: CASSIGAGGGTEAFF

V: TRBV10-3
J: TRBJ1-5
size: -
D: -
DNA: TGTGCCATCAGCGCCCGAGACAGCAATCAGCCCCAGCATTTT
CDR3: CAISARDSNQPQHF

V: TRBV4-2
J: TRBJ1-1
size: -
D: -
DNA: TGTGCCAGCAGCCAAGACGGACGGACTGAAGCTTTCTTT
CDR3: CASSQDGRTEAFF

V: TRBV7-8
J: TRBJ2-7
size: -
D: TRBD2
DNA: TGTGCCCGCAGCTTTCGGCCGGGGGGGGGCGACAGACCGAGCTCCTACGAGCAGTACTTC
CDR3: CARSFRPGGGDRPSSYEQYF

V: TRBV6-6
J: TRBJ1-1
size: -
D: -
DNA: TGTGCCAGCACCTCAACGCCCCAGACACCGACTGAAGCTTTCTTT
CDR3: CASTSTPQTPTEAFF

V: TRBV5-1
J: TRBJ1-3
size: -
D: TRBD1
DNA: TGCGCCAGCAGCCGGACCGGGACAGGGTCTGGAAACACCATATATTTT
CDR3: CASSRTGTGSGNTIYF

V: TRBV18
J: TRBJ1-4
size: -
D: -
DNA: TGTGCCAGCTCACCATTAGATGAAAAACTGTTTTTT
CDR3: CASSPLDEKLFF

V: TRBV5-1
J: TRBJ1-3
size: -
D: TRBD1
DNA: TGCGCCAGCAGAGGCGACAGGGCCTCTGGAAACACCATATATTTT
CDR3: CASRGDRASGNTIYF

V: TRBV6-4
J: TRBJ1-6
size: -
D: TRBD1
DNA: TGTGCCAGCAGTGAAACAGGGGGAAGCTCCTATAATTCACCCCTCCACTTT
CDR3: CASSETGGSSYNSPLHF

V: TRBV10-3
J: TRBJ1-1
size: -
D: -
DNA: TGTGCCATCAGTTCCGGGGCGAACACTGAAGCTTTCTTT
CDR3: CAISSGANTEAFF

V: TRBV24-1
J: TRBJ1-2
size: -
D: -
DNA: TGTGCCACCAAAGGGGAAGATAACTATGGCTACACCTTC
CDR3: CATKGEDNYGYTF

V: TRBV5-8
J: TRBJ1-1
size: once
D: TRBD1
DNA: TGTGCCAGCAGCCCTAACAGGGGCTCCGGCACTGAAGCTTTCTTT
CDR3: CASSPNRGSGTEAFF

V: TRBV12-3/TRBV12-4
J: TRBJ2-7
size: -
D: TRBD1
DNA: TGTGCCAGCAGTTTGGACAGGGACGGCGAGCAGTACTTC
CDR3: CASSLDRDGEQYF

V: TRBV11-2
J: TRBJ1-2
size: -
D: -
DNA: TGTGCCAGCAGCTCGACGGTCTATGGCTACACCTTC
CDR3: CASSSTVYGYTF

V: TRBV6-5
J: TRBJ2-7
size: once
D: -
DNA: TGTGCCAGCTCAGGAGGGAGCCGCTACGAGCAGTACTTC
CDR3: CASSGGSRYEQYF

V: TRBV10-3
J: TRBJ1-4
size: -
D: -
DNA: TGTGCCATCAGTGATGACAGGCCGAATGAAAAACTGTTTTTT
CDR3: CAISDDRPNEKLFF

V: TRBV6-5
J: TRBJ1-4
size: -
D: TRBD1
DNA: TGTGCCAGCACCCGAGGGACAGATCGGAATGAAAAACTGTTTTTT
CDR3: CASTRGTDRNEKLFF